This TCR beta chain was profiled in a study of blood T cell repertoires in COVID-19 (dated by TCRdb to about 2020). In the study overall: The collaborator samples originated in the United States, Italy and Spain and spanned the acute and convalescent phases of COVID-19. The material from the prospective study consisted of cDNA or gDNA derived from T cells, B-cell-depleted T cells, or PBMCs. Subjects who had been exposed to COVID-19, were actively infected with it, or had recovered from it provided the deeply sampled blood TCRbeta repertoires that made up the dataset. A freely available public database, intended as a resource for researchers studying the immune response to SARS-CoV-2, is where the repertoires were released. The samples were drawn from the first 160 participants of the ongoing ImmuneRACE study and from 1,254 subjects provided by 6 global collaborators. A de-identified subject ID, COVID-19 status, age in years and sex were almost always included in the sample metadata. HLA class I and class II types, where available, came from metadata supplied by the sample provider rather than from assay-based typing. Overall study outcomes, separate from this receptor: The amount of clinical and demographic metadata varied by source and participant and was provided uncurated.

In the case of this clone: Its antigen remains undetermined. No base quality values were provided; no much bigger clone lies one nucleotide off.

Trimming takes 8 bases off V and 5 bases off J; junction bases not matched to a gene: 4. From its cysteine to its phenylalanine, the CDR3 spans 13 amino acids. Left in the record is the CDR3 DNA by itself, 39 bases read in frame from the first base. CDR1 and CDR2 (MNHEY, SVGAGI) derive from the germline V gene. TCRbeta CDR3 regions were amplified from genomic DNA by means of the immunoSEQ Assay, a bias-controlled multiplex PCR. Turning to the authors' computational methods: Nucleated cell counts per sample were estimated from amplification of reference gene primers within the assay. Sequence reads were collapsed and filtered to measure the absolute abundance of every unique TCRbeta CDR3 rearrangement. For each sample, productive Simpson clonality was calculated as the square root of Simpson's diversity index across productive rearrangements. TCRdb's version of the immuneACCESS table is confined to in-frame rearrangements and falls short of the full clone set. An unresolved V gene accounts for under half of the shortfall where checked; the remainder is of unknown origin. The V and J calls and clone size were taken over from that table, and D and trimming were inferred from the DNA. The sample yields about 170,000 clones; around 84% were counted once. About 3.5% of the sample comes from the top ten.

Collaborating institutions collected whole blood in K2EDTA tubes following their own protocols. For TCRbeta analysis, collaborators shipped samples in one of three forms: frozen whole blood, isolated PBMCs, or DNA extracted from either of those sample types. The clonotype originates from a human donor with acute or convalescent COVID-19. The donor label of this sample is uncertain. The chain links TRBV6-5 with TRBJ2-2, and 8 bases in between align with TRBD2. Sequenced sample: peripheral blood. The DNA reads TGTGCCAGCTCGCGGGGGGAAACCGGGGAGCTGTTTTTT. It is translated as CASSRGETGELFF.